The clone carrying this T cell receptor (beta chain) was seen only a few times. Antigen specificity is unknown. With a J-beta primer mix and a sample-barcoded 5' primer, a second PCR ran 7 to 11 cycles. Via MiXCR, TCRdb re-called the 5' RACE reads, giving one row per CDR3 protein. Among approximately 1,000,000 distinct CDR3 sequences, more than 30% were seen once, and the ten largest hold over 10%. The CDR3 loop spans 17 amino acids. V gave up 6 bases and J gave up 3 bases, with 21 bases separating them. Per germline, CDR1 MNHEY and CDR2 SVGEGT. This sample is drawn from a study of blood T cells in healthy people across ages. Broader study findings: TCR beta diversity per million T cells fell roughly linearly with age.

The sequenced sample consisted of blood. The chain combines TRBV6-2 or TRBV6-3 with TRBJ2-4; D is uncertain. This clonotype was sampled from a man aged 18 to 29 in good health. CDR3 residues: CASSPSSQVLVKNIQYF. CDR3 DNA: TGTGCCAGCAGCCCCTCATCCCAGGTCCTGGTCAAAAACATTCAGTACTTC.